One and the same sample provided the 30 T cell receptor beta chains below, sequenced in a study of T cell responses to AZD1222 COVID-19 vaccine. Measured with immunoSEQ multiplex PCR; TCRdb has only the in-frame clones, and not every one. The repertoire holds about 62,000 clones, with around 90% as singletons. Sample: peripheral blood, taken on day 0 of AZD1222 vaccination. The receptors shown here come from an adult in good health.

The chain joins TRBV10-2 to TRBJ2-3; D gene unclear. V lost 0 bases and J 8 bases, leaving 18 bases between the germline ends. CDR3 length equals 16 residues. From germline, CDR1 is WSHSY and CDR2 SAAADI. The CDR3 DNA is TGCGCCAGCAGTGAGTCTGGTACAATTACCTCATCTACGCAGTATTTT. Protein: CASSESGTITSSTQYF.

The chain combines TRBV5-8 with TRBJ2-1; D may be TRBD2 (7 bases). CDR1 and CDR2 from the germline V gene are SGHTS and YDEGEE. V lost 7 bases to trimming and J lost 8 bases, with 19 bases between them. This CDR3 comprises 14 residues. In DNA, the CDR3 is TGTGCCAGCTTTCGGAGGGGGGGCCTTCATGAGCAGTTCTTC. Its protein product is CASFRRGGLHEQFF.

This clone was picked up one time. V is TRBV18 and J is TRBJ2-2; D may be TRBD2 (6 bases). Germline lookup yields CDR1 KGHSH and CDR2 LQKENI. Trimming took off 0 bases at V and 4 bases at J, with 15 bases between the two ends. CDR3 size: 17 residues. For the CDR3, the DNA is TGTGCCAGCTCACCACCGAAGCAGGGAGGTCCCACCGGGGAGCTGTTTTTT. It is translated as CASSPPKQGGPTGELFF.

This chain's CDR3 is CASSPHDRGANNEKLFF. CDR3 in DNA: TGCGCCAGCAGCCCACACGATAGGGGAGCTAATAATGAAAAACTGTTTTTT. This rearrangement joins TRBV4-1 to TRBJ1-4; TRBD1 might be the D (5 bases). CDR1 is MGHRA, CDR2 YSYEKL, per germline. Trimming stripped 4 bases from V and 4 bases from J, with 19 bases between. This CDR3 is built from 17 residues.

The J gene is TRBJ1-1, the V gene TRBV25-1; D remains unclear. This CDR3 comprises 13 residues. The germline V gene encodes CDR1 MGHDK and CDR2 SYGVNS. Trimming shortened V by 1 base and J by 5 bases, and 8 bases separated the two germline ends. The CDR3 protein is CASSESPGTEAFF. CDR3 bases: TGTGCCAGCAGTGAATCCCCGGGAACTGAAGCTTTCTTT.

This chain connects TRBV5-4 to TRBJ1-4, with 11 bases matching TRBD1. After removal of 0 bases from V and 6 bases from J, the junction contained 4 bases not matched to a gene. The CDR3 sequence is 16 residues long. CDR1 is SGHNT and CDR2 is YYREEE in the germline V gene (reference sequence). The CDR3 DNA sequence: TGTGCCAGCAGCTTGGCCCCGGGACAGGGGGATGAAAAACTGTTTTTT. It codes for CASSLAPGQGDEKLFF.

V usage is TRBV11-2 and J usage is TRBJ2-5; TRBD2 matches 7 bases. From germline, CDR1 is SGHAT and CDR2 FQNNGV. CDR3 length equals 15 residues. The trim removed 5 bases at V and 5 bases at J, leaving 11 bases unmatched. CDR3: CASSHRLVGGETQYF. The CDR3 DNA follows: TGTGCCAGCAGCCACCGACTAGTGGGGGGGGAGACCCAGTACTTC.

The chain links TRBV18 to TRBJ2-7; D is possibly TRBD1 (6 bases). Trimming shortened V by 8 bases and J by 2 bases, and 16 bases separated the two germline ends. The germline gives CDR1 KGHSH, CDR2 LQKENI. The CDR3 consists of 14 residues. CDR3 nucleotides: TGTGCCAGCGCTACGGGGACATCTGCCTACGAGCAGTACTTC. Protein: CASATGTSAYEQYF.

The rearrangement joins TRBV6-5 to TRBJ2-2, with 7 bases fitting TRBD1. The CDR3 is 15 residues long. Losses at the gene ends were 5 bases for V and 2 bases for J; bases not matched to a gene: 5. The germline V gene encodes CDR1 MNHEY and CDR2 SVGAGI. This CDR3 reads CASSQRQGNTGELFF. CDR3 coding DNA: TGTGCCAGCAGTCAACGACAGGGTAACACCGGGGAGCTGTTTTTT.

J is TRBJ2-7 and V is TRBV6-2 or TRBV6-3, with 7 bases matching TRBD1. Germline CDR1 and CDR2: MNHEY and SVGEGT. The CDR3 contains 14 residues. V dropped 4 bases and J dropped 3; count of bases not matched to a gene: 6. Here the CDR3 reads CASSWDSSLYEQYF. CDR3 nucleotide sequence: TGTGCCAGCAGTTGGGACAGCAGCCTCTACGAGCAGTACTTC.

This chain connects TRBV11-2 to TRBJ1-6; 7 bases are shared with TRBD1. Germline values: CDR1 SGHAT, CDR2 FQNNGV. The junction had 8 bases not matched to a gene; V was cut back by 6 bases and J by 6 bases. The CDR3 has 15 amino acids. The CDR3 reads CASRSGTVLNSPLHF. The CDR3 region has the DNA TGTGCCAGCAGATCCGGGACAGTCCTTAATTCACCCCTCCACTTT.

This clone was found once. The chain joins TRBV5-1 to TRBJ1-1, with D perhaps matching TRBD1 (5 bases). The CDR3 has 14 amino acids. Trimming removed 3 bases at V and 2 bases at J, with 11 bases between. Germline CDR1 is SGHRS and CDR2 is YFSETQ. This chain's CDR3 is CASSSGTENTEAFF. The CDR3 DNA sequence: TGCGCCAGCAGCTCAGGGACGGAAAACACTGAAGCTTTCTTT.

For the CDR3, the DNA is TGTGCCAGCACGGACAGGGCAGGCACAGATACGCAGTATTTT. Protein sequence: CASTDRAGTDTQYF. This chain links TRBV2 with TRBJ2-3; 8 bases are shared with TRBD1. The ends lost 7 bases at V and 1 base at J; junction bases unmatched: 4. The germline V gene has CDR1 SNHLY and CDR2 FYNNEI. This CDR3 contains 14 residues.

CDR3 sequence reads: CASRDSTLVEQYF. The CDR3 DNA sequence: TGTGCCAGCAGGGACAGTACTCTTGTCGAGCAGTACTTC. The V gene is TRBV12-3 or TRBV12-4, the J gene TRBJ2-7, with D perhaps matching TRBD1 (6 bases). V gave up 6 bases and J gave up 6 bases, with 15 bases separating them. CDR3 length: 13 amino acids.

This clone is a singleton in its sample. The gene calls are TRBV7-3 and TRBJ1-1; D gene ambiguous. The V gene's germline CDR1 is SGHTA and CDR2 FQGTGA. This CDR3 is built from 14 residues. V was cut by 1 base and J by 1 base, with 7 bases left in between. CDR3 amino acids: CASSLSVGNTEAFF. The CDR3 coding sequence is TGTGCCAGCAGCTTAAGTGTGGGGAACACTGAAGCTTTCTTT.

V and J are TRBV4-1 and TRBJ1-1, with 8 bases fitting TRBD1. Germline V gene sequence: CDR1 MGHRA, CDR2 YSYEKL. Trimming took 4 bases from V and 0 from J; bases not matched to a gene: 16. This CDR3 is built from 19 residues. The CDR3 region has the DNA TGCGCCAGCAGCCGACGGACAGGGACAACCAATTTCATGAACACTGAAGCTTTCTTT. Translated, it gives CASSRRTGTTNFMNTEAFF.

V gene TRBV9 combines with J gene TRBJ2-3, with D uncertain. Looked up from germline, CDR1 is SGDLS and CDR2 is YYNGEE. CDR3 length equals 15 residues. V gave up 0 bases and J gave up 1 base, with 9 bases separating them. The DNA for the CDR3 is TGTGCCAGCAGCGTAGGGCCGTTAGGCACAGATACGCAGTATTTT. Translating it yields CASSVGPLGTDTQYF.

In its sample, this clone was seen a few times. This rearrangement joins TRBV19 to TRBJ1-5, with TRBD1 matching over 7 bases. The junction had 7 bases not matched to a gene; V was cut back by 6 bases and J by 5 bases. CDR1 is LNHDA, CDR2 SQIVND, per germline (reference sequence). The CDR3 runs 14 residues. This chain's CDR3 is CASSTGQAHQPQHF. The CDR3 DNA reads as TGTGCCAGTAGCACCGGACAGGCCCATCAGCCCCAGCATTTT.

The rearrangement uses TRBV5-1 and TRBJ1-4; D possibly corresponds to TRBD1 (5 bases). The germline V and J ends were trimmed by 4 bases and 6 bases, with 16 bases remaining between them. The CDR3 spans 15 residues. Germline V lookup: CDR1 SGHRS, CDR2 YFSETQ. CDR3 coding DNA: TGCGCCAGCAGCCGATGGGCGGGGGTGGATGAAAAACTGTTTTTT. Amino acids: CASSRWAGVDEKLFF.

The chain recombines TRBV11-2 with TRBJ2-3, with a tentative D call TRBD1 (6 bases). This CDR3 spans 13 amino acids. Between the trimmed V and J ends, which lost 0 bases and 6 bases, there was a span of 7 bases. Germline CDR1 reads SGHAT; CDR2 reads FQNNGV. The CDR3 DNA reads TGTGCCAGCAGCTTAGAGGGGGCTGATACGCAGTATTTT. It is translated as CASSLEGADTQYF.

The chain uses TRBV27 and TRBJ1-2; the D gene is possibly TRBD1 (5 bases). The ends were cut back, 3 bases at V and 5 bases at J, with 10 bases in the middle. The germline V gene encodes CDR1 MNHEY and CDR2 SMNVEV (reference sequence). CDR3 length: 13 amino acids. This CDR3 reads CASSFQGGYGYTF. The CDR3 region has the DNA TGTGCCAGCAGTTTCCAGGGTGGTTATGGCTACACCTTC.

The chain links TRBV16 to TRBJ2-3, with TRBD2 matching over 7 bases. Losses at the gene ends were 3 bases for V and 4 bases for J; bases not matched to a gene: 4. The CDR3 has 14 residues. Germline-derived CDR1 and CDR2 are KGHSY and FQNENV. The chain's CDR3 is CASSHKLAPDTQYF. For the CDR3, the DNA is TGTGCCAGCAGCCATAAACTAGCGCCAGATACGCAGTATTTT.

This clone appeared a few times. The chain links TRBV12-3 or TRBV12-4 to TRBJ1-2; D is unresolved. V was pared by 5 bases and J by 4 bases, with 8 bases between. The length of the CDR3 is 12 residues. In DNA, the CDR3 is TGTGCCAGCAGTGGACGGACCTATGGCTACACCTTC. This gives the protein CASSGRTYGYTF.

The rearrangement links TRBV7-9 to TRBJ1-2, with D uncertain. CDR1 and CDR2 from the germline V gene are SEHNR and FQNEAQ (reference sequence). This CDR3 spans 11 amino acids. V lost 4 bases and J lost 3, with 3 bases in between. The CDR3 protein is CASSSDYGYTF. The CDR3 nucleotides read TGTGCCAGCAGCTCAGACTATGGCTACACCTTC.

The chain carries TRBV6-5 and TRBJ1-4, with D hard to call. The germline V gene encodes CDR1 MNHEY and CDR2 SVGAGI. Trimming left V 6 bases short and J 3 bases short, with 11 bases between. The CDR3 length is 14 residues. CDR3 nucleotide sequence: TGTGCCAGCAGCCCCCGGGGTCCTAATGAAAAACTGTTTTTT. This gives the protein CASSPRGPNEKLFF.

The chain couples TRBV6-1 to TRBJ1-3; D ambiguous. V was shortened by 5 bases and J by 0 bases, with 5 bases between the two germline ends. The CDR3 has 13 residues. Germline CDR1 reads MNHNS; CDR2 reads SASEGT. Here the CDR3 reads CASSYSSGNTIYF. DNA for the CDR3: TGTGCCAGCAGTTATAGCTCTGGAAACACCATATATTTT.

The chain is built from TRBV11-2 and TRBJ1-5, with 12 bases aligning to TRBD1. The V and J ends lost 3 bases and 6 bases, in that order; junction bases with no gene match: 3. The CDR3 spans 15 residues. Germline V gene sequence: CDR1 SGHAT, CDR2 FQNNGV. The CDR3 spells CASSFGTGGVQPQHF. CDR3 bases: TGTGCCAGCAGCTTTGGGACAGGGGGCGTTCAGCCCCAGCATTTT.

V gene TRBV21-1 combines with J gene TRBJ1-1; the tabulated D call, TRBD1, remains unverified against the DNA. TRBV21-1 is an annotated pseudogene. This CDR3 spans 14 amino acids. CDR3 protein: CASNRDRREPEAFF. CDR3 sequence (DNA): TGTGCCAGCAACAGAGACAGAAGGGAACCTGAAGCTTTCTTT.

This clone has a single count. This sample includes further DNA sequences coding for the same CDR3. CDR3 loop: CASSLRGYEQYF. The CDR3 DNA reads TGTGCCAGCAGTTTACGGGGATACGAGCAGTACTTC. The rearrangement links TRBV12-3 or TRBV12-4 to TRBJ2-7; possible D gene TRBD2, 5 bases. With 2 bases removed from V and 4 bases from J, the gap between germline ends came to 6 bases. The CDR3 has 12 amino acids.

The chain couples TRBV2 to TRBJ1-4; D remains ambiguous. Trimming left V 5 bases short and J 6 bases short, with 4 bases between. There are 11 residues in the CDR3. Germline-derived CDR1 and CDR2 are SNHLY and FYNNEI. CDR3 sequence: CASSYYEKLFF. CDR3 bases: TGTGCCAGCAGTTACTATGAAAAACTGTTTTTT.